The 26 T cell receptor beta chains below were found in one sample sequenced in a study of OX40 agonist ivuxolimab in advanced cancers. This table comes from immunoSEQ multiplex PCR, and its TCRdb copy is limited to in-frame clones, with some not included. The data show some 60,000 clones, about 90% seen once. The sample was CD4+ or CD8+ T cells sorted from blood, taken in a trial of the OX40 agonist ivuxolimab. Receptor source: an adult with an advanced solid tumor such as melanoma, head and neck, liver or kidney cancer.

The rearrangement uses TRBV9 and TRBJ2-1, with TRBD2 as a possible D gene (5 bases). The germline gives CDR1 SGDLS, CDR2 YYNGEE. The CDR3 has 13 residues. Trimming pared 3 bases from V and 8 bases from J, leaving 12 bases between. The CDR3 protein is CASSARRWDEQFF. CDR3 DNA sequence: TGTGCCAGCAGCGCCAGGAGGTGGGATGAGCAGTTCTTC.

This chain joins TRBV28 and TRBJ2-7; 9 nucleotides align to TRBD1. CDR1 is MDHEN, CDR2 SYDVKM, per germline. After removal of 1 base from V and 5 bases from J, the junction contained 9 bases not matched to a gene. The CDR3 runs to 16 residues. The CDR3 loop is CASSLSPGQGTHEQYF. The CDR3 bases are TGTGCCAGCAGTTTATCCCCGGGACAGGGAACCCACGAGCAGTACTTC.

The chain has TRBV6-5 and TRBJ1-2; tentatively, D is TRBD1 (5 bases). From germline, CDR1 is MNHEY and CDR2 SVGAGI. The CDR3 loop spans 15 amino acids. Trimming pared 0 bases from V and 4 bases from J, leaving 12 bases between. The CDR3, as DNA: TGTGCCAGCAGTTACTCGACAGACCGAATCTATGGCTACACCTTC. Translating gives CASSYSTDRIYGYTF.

This chain connects TRBV9 to TRBJ2-2; D possibly corresponds to TRBD2 (5 bases). In germline, CDR1 is SGDLS, CDR2 YYNGEE. The ends were cut back, 3 bases at V and 1 base at J, with 7 bases in the middle. This CDR3 spans 14 amino acids. The CDR3 nucleotides read TGTGCCAGCAGCGCGAGCGGGAACACCGGGGAGCTGTTTTTT. Translation: CASSASGNTGELFF.

The chain uses TRBV27 and TRBJ2-5; 10 positions match TRBD2. The CDR3 runs 15 residues. V shed 2 bases and J 1 base; nucleotides not matched to a gene: 1. Per germline, CDR1 MNHEY and CDR2 SMNVEV (reference sequence). CDR3 coding DNA: TGTGCCAGCAGTTTAGGGACTAGCGTCCAAGAGACCCAGTACTTC. The encoded protein is CASSLGTSVQETQYF.

The chain links TRBV15 to TRBJ2-3; perhaps TRBD2 as D (6 bases). The CDR3 covers 15 residues. Per germline, CDR1 LNHNV and CDR2 YYDKDF (reference sequence). Trimming shortened V by 3 bases and J by 0 bases, and 10 bases separated the two germline ends. CDR3 coding DNA: TGTGCCACCAGCAGTCAGCGGGCCAGCACAGATACGCAGTATTTT. Residues: CATSSQRASTDTQYF.

This clone has just a few counts. J is TRBJ2-1 and V is TRBV27, with D perhaps given as TRBD1 or TRBD2 (7 bases each). There are 17 residues in the CDR3. CDR1 is MNHEY, CDR2 SMNVEV, per germline (reference sequence). Trimming stripped 2 bases from V and 5 bases from J, with 19 bases between. For the CDR3, the DNA is TGTGCCAGCAGTTTAAGGTTGAGAGCGGGACAGAACAATGAGCAGTTCTTC. Protein sequence: CASSLRLRAGQNNEQFF.

The chain's CDR3 is CASSLHRGQEGYEQFF. CDR3 DNA sequence: TGTGCCAGCAGTCTCCACAGGGGACAGGAAGGCTATGAGCAGTTCTTC. The gene calls are TRBV28 and TRBJ2-1; TRBD1 agrees at 8 bases. Germline V lookup: CDR1 MDHEN, CDR2 SYDVKM. V lost 5 bases and J lost 8; bases outside the gene matches: 14. The CDR3 totals 16 residues.

This chain links TRBV6-6 with TRBJ2-3, with no clear D. The CDR3 has 16 amino acids. Trimming took off 3 bases at V and 6 bases at J, with 19 bases between the two ends. Germline CDR1 reads MNHNY; CDR2 reads SVGAGI (reference sequence). CDR3 residues: CASSYPGSTVGDTQYF. DNA for the CDR3: TGTGCCAGCAGTTATCCCGGTAGTACTGTAGGGGATACGCAGTATTTT.

Only a few counts were recorded for this clone. The gene calls are TRBV6-6 and TRBJ1-1; D perhaps matches TRBD1 (5 bases). The germline V gene has CDR1 MNHNY and CDR2 SVGAGI (reference sequence). This CDR3 comprises 13 residues. CDR3 sequence reads: CAAGGHMNTEAFF. The CDR3 region has the DNA TGTGCTGCTGGCGGACACATGAACACTGAAGCTTTCTTT.

The chain couples TRBV7-8 to TRBJ2-3, with D uncertain. Trimming removed 2 bases from V and 6 bases from J, with 6 bases in between. The CDR3 has 12 amino acids. CDR1 SGHVS and CDR2 FQNEAQ come from the germline V gene. DNA for the CDR3: TGTGCCAGCAGCTTACCCCTTGATACGCAGTATTTT. Encoded protein: CASSLPLDTQYF.

V is TRBV25-1 and J is TRBJ2-2; D unclear. The V end lost 2 bases, the J end lost 6 bases, and 7 bases lay between the germline ends. The CDR3 has 13 amino acids. CDR1 is MGHDK, CDR2 SYGVNS, per germline. The chain's CDR3 is CASSEGPPGELFF. The CDR3 DNA reads as TGTGCCAGCAGTGAAGGCCCCCCCGGGGAGCTGTTTTTT. The full variable domain, with the rest looked up from reference TRBV25-1 and TRBJ2-2, is EADIYQTPRYLVIGTGKKITLECSQTMGHDKMYWYQQDPGMELHLIHYSYGVNSTEKGDLSSESTVSRIRTEHFPLTLESARPSHTSQYLCASSEGPPGELFFGEGSRLTVL.

This clone was recorded only once. This sequence joins TRBV6-6 and TRBJ1-3; D unresolved. CDR1 and CDR2 from the germline V gene are MNHNY and SVGAGI (reference sequence). The V gene lost 10 bases and the J gene lost 0 bases, with 7 bases spanning the gap. The CDR3 is made up of 12 amino acids. The CDR3 sequence is CATIRSGNTIYF. The CDR3 DNA sequence: TGTGCCACCATACGCTCTGGAAACACCATATATTTT.

The V gene is TRBV18, the J gene TRBJ2-2, with 13 nucleotides matching TRBD2. CDR1 is KGHSH, CDR2 LQKENI, per germline. V shed 3 bases and J 7 bases; nucleotides not matched to a gene: 8. CDR3 length equals 17 residues. CDR3: CASSPPGLAGLGGELFF. CDR3 nucleotides: TGTGCCAGCTCACCTCCGGGACTAGCGGGATTAGGCGGGGAGCTGTTTTTT.

In its sample, this clone was seen a few times. The V call is TRBV30, the J call TRBJ2-7; TRBD2 aligns across 13 bases. The CDR3 consists of 15 residues. Germline-derived CDR1 and CDR2 are GTSNPN and SVGIG (reference sequence). Germline trimming cut 0 bases from V and 3 bases from J; bases unmatched to any gene: 2. The CDR3 is CAWSVGLAGVYEQYF. The CDR3 nucleotides read TGTGCCTGGAGTGTAGGACTAGCGGGAGTCTACGAGCAGTACTTC.

The DNA for the CDR3 is TGTGCCACCAGCGCGACTAGCGGGACCTACGAGCAGTACTTC. Translating it yields CATSATSGTYEQYF. This rearrangement joins TRBV15 to TRBJ2-7; 11 nucleotides match TRBD2. The CDR3 is made up of 14 amino acids. Germline CDR1 and CDR2: LNHNV and YYDKDF (reference sequence). V gave up 5 bases and J gave up 2 bases; unmatched junction bases: 2.

The rearrangement uses TRBV30 and TRBJ2-2; D is ambiguous. CDR3 size: 12 residues. The V end was cut by 4 bases, the J end by 7 bases, with 10 bases between. Germline values: CDR1 GTSNPN, CDR2 SVGIG (reference sequence). In DNA form, the CDR3 reads TGTGCCTGGACCTATTCCCTCGGGGAGCTGTTTTTT. This translates into CAWTYSLGELFF.

The J gene is TRBJ1-4, the V gene TRBV19; 7 nucleotides agree with TRBD1. The CDR3 is 16 residues long. The germline V gene encodes CDR1 LNHDA and CDR2 SQIVND (reference sequence). Trimming at V came to 2 bases and at J to 5 bases, leaving 8 bases not matched to a gene. This chain's CDR3 is CASSIIQGIANEKLFF. The CDR3 DNA follows: TGTGCCAGTAGTATAATACAGGGGATCGCGAATGAAAAACTGTTTTTT.

The J gene is TRBJ2-3, the V gene TRBV18; perhaps TRBD2 as D (5 bases). The germline CDR1 and CDR2 sequences are KGHSH and LQKENI. V gave up 0 bases and J gave up 5 bases, with 18 bases separating them. CDR3 length: 17 amino acids. CDR3 region: CASSPPVSGAAGDTQYF. For the CDR3, the DNA is TGTGCCAGCTCACCACCTGTCAGCGGCGCGGCCGGAGATACGCAGTATTTT.

This clone appeared once. This chain uses TRBV7-9 with TRBJ1-4, with D maybe TRBD1 (5 bases). V was pared by 5 bases and J by 2 bases, with 12 bases between. Germline-derived CDR1 and CDR2 are SEHNR and FQNEAQ (reference sequence). This CDR3 is 15 amino acids long. CDR3 sequence: CASSPSGLTNEKLFF. In DNA, the CDR3 is TGTGCCAGCAGCCCTTCAGGGCTTACTAATGAAAAACTGTTTTTT.

This sequence joins TRBV5-1 and TRBJ2-5; D uncertain. V lost 0 bases and J 4 bases, leaving 4 bases between the germline ends. This CDR3 region has 12 residues. CDR1 SGHRS and CDR2 YFSETQ come from the germline V gene. The CDR3 sequence is CASSLGIETQYF. CDR3 in DNA: TGCGCCAGCAGCTTGGGGATAGAGACCCAGTACTTC.

DNA of the CDR3: TGTGCCAGCAGGCCCGCCGGCGGGCCCCTGAAGCAGTACTTC. Protein sequence: CASRPAGGPLKQYF. The rearrangement uses TRBV6-5 and TRBJ2-7, with D tentatively TRBD2 (5 bases). The CDR3 has 14 residues. V lost 6 bases and J lost 8, with 20 bases in between. Germline-derived CDR1 and CDR2 are MNHEY and SVGAGI.

The J gene is TRBJ1-5, the V gene TRBV10-1; the D gene is possibly TRBD1 (5 bases). V lost 2 bases and J 1 base, leaving 9 bases between the germline ends. The CDR3 covers 15 residues. Per germline, CDR1 WNHNN and CDR2 SYGVQD (reference sequence). CDR3 nucleotides: TGCGCCAGCAGTGAGACAGGAATCAGCAATCAGCCCCAGCATTTT. Translation: CASSETGISNQPQHF.

The V call is TRBV19, the J call TRBJ1-1; 9 bases match TRBD1. Germline values: CDR1 LNHDA, CDR2 SQIVND (reference sequence). Trimming took 3 bases from V and 0 from J; bases not matched to a gene: 5. The CDR3 length is 16 residues. The CDR3 is CASSMGTGFLNTEAFF. The CDR3 nucleotides are TGTGCCAGTAGTATGGGGACAGGGTTTTTGAACACTGAAGCTTTCTTT. The full variable domain, in which reference TRBV19 and TRBJ1-1 provide the parts outside the CDR3, is DGGITQSPKYLFRKEGQNVTLSCEQNLNHDAMYWYRQDPGQGLRLIYYSQIVNDFQKGDIAEGYSVSREKKESFPLTVTSAQKNPTAFYLCASSMGTGFLNTEAFFGQGTRLTVV.

The chain joins TRBV15 to TRBJ2-2, with 10 bases that match TRBD1. The CDR3 runs 14 residues. Germline trimming cut 9 bases from V and 7 bases from J; bases unmatched to any gene: 8. CDR1 is LNHNV, CDR2 YYDKDF, per germline (reference sequence). The CDR3 sequence: CATTPDRGLGELFF. The CDR3 bases are TGTGCCACTACACCCGACAGGGGGCTCGGGGAGCTGTTTTTT.

Turning to this clone: The junction departs from the called germline gene at one end, perhaps through a read error. This chain joins TRBV6-1 and TRBJ2-5, with 9 bases lining up with TRBD2. The J call may be wrong; the DNA end is better matched by TRBJ2-7. CDR1 and CDR2 (germline): MNHNS, SASEGT. This CDR3 has 15 residues. CDR3 sequence: CASSELAGTSSEQYF. CDR3 in DNA: TGTGCCAGCAGTGAACTAGCGGGAACCTCCTCCGAGCAGTACTTC.